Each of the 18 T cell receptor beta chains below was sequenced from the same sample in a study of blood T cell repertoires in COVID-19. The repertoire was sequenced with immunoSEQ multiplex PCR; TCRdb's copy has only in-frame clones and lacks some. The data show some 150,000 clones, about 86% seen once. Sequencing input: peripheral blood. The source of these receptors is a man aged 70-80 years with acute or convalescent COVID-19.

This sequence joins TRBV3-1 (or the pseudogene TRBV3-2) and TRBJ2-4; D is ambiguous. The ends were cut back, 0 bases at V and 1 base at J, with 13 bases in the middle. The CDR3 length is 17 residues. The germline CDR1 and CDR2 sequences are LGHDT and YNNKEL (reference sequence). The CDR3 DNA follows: TGTGCCAGCAGCCAAGATCTTACAGTACGGGCCAAAAACATTCAGTACTTC. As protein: CASSQDLTVRAKNIQYF.

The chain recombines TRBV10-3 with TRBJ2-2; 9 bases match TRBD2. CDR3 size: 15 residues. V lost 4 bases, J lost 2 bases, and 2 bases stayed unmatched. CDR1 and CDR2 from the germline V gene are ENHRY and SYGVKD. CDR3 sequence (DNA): TGTGCCATCAGTGGACTAGCGGTAAACACCGGGGAGCTGTTTTTT. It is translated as CAISGLAVNTGELFF.

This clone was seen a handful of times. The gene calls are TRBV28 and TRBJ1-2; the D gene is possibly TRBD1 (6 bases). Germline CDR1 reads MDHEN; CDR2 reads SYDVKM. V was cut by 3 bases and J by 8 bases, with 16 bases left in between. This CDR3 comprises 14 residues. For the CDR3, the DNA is TGTGCCAGCAGTTTGGGGCAGGGGAGAGGCGGCTACACCTTC. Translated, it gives CASSLGQGRGGYTF.

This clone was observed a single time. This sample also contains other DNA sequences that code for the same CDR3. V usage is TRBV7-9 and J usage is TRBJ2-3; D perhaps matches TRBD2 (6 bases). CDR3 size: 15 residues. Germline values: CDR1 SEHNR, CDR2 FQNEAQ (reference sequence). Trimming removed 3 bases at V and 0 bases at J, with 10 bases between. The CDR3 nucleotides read TGTGCCAGCAGCTTGGCGGGACCTAGCACAGATACGCAGTATTTT. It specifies CASSLAGPSTDTQYF.

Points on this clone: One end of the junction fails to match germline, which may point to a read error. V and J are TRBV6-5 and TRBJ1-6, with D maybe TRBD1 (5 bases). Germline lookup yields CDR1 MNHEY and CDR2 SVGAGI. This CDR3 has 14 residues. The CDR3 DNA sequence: TGTGCCAGCAGTGACTCCGGGGGTTATTCACCCCTCCACTTT. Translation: CASSDSGGYSPLHF.

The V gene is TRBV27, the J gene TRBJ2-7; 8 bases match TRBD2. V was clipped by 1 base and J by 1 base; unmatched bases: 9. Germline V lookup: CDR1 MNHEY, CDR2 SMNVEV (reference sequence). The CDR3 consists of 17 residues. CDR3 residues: CASSLLGSGGPSYEQYF. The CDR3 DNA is TGTGCCAGCAGTTTATTGGGGTCGGGAGGGCCATCCTACGAGCAGTACTTC.

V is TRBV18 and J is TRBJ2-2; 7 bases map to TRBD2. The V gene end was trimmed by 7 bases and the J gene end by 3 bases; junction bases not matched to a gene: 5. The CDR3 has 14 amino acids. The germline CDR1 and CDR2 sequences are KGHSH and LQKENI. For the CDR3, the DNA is TGTGCCAGCTGGGGTGGACTAGACACCGGGGAGCTGTTTTTT. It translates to CASWGGLDTGELFF.

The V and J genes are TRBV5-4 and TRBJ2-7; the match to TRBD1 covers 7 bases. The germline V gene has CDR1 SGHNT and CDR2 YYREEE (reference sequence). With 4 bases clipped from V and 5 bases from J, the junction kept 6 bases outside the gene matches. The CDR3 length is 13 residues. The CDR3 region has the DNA TGTGCCAGCAGCCAAATCAGGGGGAACGAGCAGTACTTC. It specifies CASSQIRGNEQYF.

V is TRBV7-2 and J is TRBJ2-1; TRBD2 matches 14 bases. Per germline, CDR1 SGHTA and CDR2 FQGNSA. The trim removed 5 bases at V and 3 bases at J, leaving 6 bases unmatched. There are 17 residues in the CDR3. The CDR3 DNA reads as TGTGCCAGCAGCAGCGGGACTAGCGGGAGAGGCTACAATGAGCAGTTCTTC. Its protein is CASSSGTSGRGYNEQFF.

The CDR3 bases are TGTGCCAGCAGTTTGACATCACACTATGGCTACACCTTC. Its translation is CASSLTSHYGYTF. V gene TRBV12-3 or TRBV12-4 combines with J gene TRBJ1-2; D unresolved. This CDR3 comprises 13 residues. With 3 bases removed from V and 3 bases from J, the gap between germline ends came to 8 bases.

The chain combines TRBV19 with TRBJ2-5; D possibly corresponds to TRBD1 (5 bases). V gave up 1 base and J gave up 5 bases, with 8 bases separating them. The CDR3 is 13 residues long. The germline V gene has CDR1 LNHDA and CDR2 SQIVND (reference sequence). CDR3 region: CASSIGGLETQYF. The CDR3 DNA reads TGTGCCAGTAGTATAGGGGGCTTGGAGACCCAGTACTTC.

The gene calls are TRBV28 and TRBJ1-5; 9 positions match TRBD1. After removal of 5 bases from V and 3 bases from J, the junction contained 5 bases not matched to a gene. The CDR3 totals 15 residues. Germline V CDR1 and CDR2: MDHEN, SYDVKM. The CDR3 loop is CASSRTGVTNQPQHF. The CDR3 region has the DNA TGTGCCAGCAGTAGGACAGGGGTAACCAATCAGCCCCAGCATTTT.

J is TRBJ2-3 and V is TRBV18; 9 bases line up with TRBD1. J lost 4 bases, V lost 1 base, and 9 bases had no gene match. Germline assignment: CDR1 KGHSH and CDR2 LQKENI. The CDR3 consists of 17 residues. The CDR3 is CASSPLRQGGMADTQYF. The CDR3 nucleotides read TGTGCCAGCTCACCACTCCGACAGGGGGGGATGGCAGATACGCAGTATTTT.

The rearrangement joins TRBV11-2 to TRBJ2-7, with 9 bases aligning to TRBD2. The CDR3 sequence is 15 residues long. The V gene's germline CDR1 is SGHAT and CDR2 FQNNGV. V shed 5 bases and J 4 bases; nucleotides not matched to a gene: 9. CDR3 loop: CASSPTLAGYYEQYF. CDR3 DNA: TGTGCCAGCAGCCCCACGCTAGCGGGATATTACGAGCAGTACTTC.

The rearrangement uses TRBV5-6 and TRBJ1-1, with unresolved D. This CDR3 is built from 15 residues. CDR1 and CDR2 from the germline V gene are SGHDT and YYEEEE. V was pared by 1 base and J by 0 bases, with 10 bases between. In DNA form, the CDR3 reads TGTGCCAGCAGCTTGATTCGAGTTTTGAACACTGAAGCTTTCTTT. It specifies CASSLIRVLNTEAFF.

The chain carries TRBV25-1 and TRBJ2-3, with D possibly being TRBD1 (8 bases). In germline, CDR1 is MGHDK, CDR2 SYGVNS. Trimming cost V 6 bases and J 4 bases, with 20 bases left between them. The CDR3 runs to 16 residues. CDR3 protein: CASSPATGGGPDTQYF. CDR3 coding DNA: TGTGCCAGCAGCCCAGCAACAGGGGGGGGCCCAGATACGCAGTATTTT.

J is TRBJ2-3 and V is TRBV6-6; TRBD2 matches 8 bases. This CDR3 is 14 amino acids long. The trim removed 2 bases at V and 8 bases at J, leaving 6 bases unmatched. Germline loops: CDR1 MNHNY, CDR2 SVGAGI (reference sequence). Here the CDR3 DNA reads TGTGCCAGCAGTTACCCCGGGAGGGACGCTACGCAGTATTTT. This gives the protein CASSYPGRDATQYF.

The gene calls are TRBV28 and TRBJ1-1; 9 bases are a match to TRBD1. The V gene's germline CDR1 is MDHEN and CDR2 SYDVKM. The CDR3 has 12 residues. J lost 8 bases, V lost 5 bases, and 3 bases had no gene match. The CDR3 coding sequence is TGTGCCAGCAGTCTCGACAGGGGGGAAGCTTTCTTT. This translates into CASSLDRGEAFF.